This TCR beta chain was identified in a study of metastatic and nonmetastatic thyroid tumors. On the study more broadly: Thyroid patients, malignant and benign, had repertoires compared across blood and tumor or nodule tissue.

Findings and limits, study-wide: As reported, TCR beta diversity in blood and tumor was significantly higher in malignant thyroid tumors than in benign nodules.

Each patient went into thyroid surgery without having received any treatment. This clone came up a few times. The antigen is undetermined. Authors' analysis steps: Between-group CDR3 differences, defined by clinicopathological status, yielded a distant-metastasis classifier for papillary thyroid cancer. TCRdb reanalyzed the PCR reads with MiXCR. TCRdb, not the authors, supplied the V and J calls. The sample has about 64,000 clones; 4% to 5% are singletons. This CDR3 has 18 residues. J was trimmed by 7 bases and V by 3 bases; bases with no gene match: 20. CDR1 and CDR2 (germline): DFQATT, SNEGSKA (reference sequence).

The chain couples TRBV20-1 to TRBJ2-1, with 8 bases fitting TRBD2. The sequencing sample was made of blood. The TCR originated in a female donor with papillary thyroid cancer or a benign thyroid nodule (not recorded which). Some clones in this sample may be carry-over from other donors' samples. The CDR3 region is CSASASQRLTGGWNEQFF. CDR3 in DNA: TGCAGTGCTAGCGCATCCCAAAGACTAACGGGAGGGTGGAATGAGCAGTTCTTC.